Below, 14 T cell receptor beta chains from the same sample are listed, as sequenced in a study of control samples from healthy donors and cancer patients (dated by TCRdb to the early 2020s). Library creation used the immunoSEQ multiplex PCR assay. TCRdb holds this immuneACCESS table with in-frame rearrangements only. Some clones are missing; in checked studies, unresolved V genes explain under half, and the rest has no known cause. This sample is represented by under 140,000 clones; around 89% of them were singletons. Clones ranked in the top ten supply around 3.9% of the sample. Sequenced sample: PBMCs. These receptors were taken from a woman aged 60-70 years with lung cancer.

This chain connects TRBV19 to TRBJ2-1, with 13 bases matching TRBD2. The CDR3 runs 17 residues. V lost 1 base, J lost 7 bases, and 7 bases stayed unmatched. CDR1 and CDR2 (germline): LNHDA, SQIVND (reference sequence). CDR3 bases: TGTGCCAGTAGTATAGTGGTAGGGACTAGCGGGAAAAATGAGCAGTTCTTC. Amino acid sequence: CASSIVVGTSGKNEQFF.

The J gene is TRBJ1-5, the V gene TRBV7-9, with 10 bases aligning to TRBD1. This CDR3 comprises 18 residues. Germline CDR1 reads SEHNR; CDR2 reads FQNEAQ (reference sequence). The J segment lost 1 base and the V segment lost 4 bases, leaving 10 bases of the junction unmatched. The CDR3 protein is CASSSGQGIPLSNQPQHF. The CDR3 DNA sequence: TGTGCCAGCAGCTCGGGACAGGGGATCCCCTTAAGCAATCAGCCCCAGCATTTT.

V gene TRBV9 combines with J gene TRBJ1-1; perhaps TRBD1 as D (6 bases). The CDR3 has 14 amino acids. Germline lookup yields CDR1 SGDLS and CDR2 YYNGEE. Trimming left V 2 bases short and J 1 base short, with 9 bases between. CDR3 protein: CASSVGHQNTEAFF. The CDR3 DNA reads as TGTGCCAGCAGCGTGGGACACCAGAACACTGAAGCTTTCTTT.

V and J are TRBV2 and TRBJ1-1, with TRBD1 as a possible D gene (5 bases). This CDR3 has 13 amino acids. CDR1 and CDR2 from the germline V gene are SNHLY and FYNNEI. Trimming took off 5 bases at V and 1 base at J, with 8 bases between the two ends. The CDR3 is CASSRQTNTEAFF. DNA of the CDR3: TGTGCCAGCAGTCGACAGACGAACACTGAAGCTTTCTTT.

The chain recombines TRBV7-2 with TRBJ1-2; 9 positions match TRBD1. CDR1 and CDR2 from the germline V gene are SGHTA and FQGNSA. The junction had 13 bases not matched to a gene; V was cut back by 4 bases and J by 7 bases. The CDR3 is 16 residues long. CDR3 sequence reads: CASSSSAGTGLSGYTF. As DNA, the CDR3 is TGTGCCAGCAGCTCCAGCGCCGGGACAGGGTTAAGTGGCTACACCTTC. The full variable domain, rest sourced from reference TRBV7-2 and TRBJ1-2, is GAGVSQSPSNKVTEKGKDVELRCDPISGHTALYWYRQSLGQGLEFLIYFQGNSAPDKSGLPSDRFSAERTGGSVSTLTIQRTQQEDSAVYLCASSSSAGTGLSGYTFGSGTRLTVV.

V and J are TRBV7-9 and TRBJ2-1, with a tentative D call TRBD2 (6 bases). V gave up 4 bases and J gave up 8 bases, with 15 bases separating them. The length of the CDR3 is 14 residues. Germline assignment: CDR1 SEHNR and CDR2 FQNEAQ (reference sequence). The CDR3, as DNA: TGTGCCAGCAGCTCGGGACTCAGGCTTTATGAGCAGTTCTTC. Its protein is CASSSGLRLYEQFF.

The chain uses TRBV6-6 and TRBJ1-2; 8 bases are a match to TRBD1. CDR1 and CDR2 (germline): MNHNY, SVGAGI (reference sequence). The junction had 10 bases not matched to a gene; V was cut back by 6 bases and J by 4 bases. CDR3 length: 15 amino acids. The CDR3 loop reads CASRPPGQVLYGYTF. The CDR3 region has the DNA TGTGCCAGCAGACCTCCGGGACAGGTTCTCTATGGCTACACCTTC.

The chain recombines TRBV6-2 or TRBV6-3 with TRBJ2-3; 8 bases line up with TRBD2. V trimming: 0 bases; J trimming: 0 bases; junction bases outside the gene matches: 5. The length of the CDR3 is 17 residues. Germline V gene sequence: CDR1 MNHEY, CDR2 SVGEGT. CDR3 sequence reads: CASSYSKRGPSTDTQYF. Written as DNA, the CDR3 is TGTGCCAGCAGTTACTCAAAGCGGGGGCCTAGCACAGATACGCAGTATTTT.

V usage is TRBV6-2 or TRBV6-3 and J usage is TRBJ2-1, with D possibly matching TRBD1 (6 bases). The CDR3 spans 13 residues. Trimming took 4 bases from V and 10 from J, leaving 14 bases between them. Germline CDR1 MNHEY, CDR2 SVGEGT. CDR3 loop: CASSSTGFWEQFF. As DNA, the CDR3 is TGTGCCAGCAGTTCCACAGGGTTTTGGGAGCAGTTCTTC.

This clone has just one count. The rearrangement uses TRBV19 and TRBJ2-7; 7 nucleotides line up with TRBD2. V lost 3 bases to trimming and J lost 6 bases; unmatched junction nucleotides: 11. Germline V gene lookup returns CDR1 LNHDA and CDR2 SQIVND (reference sequence). This CDR3 region has 15 residues. This chain's CDR3 is CASSMGGASGSEQYF. The DNA of the CDR3 is TGTGCCAGTAGTATGGGTGGGGCTAGCGGCAGCGAGCAGTACTTC.

The gene calls are TRBV5-6 and TRBJ1-4; TRBD1 aligns across 9 bases. With 4 bases clipped from V and 5 bases from J, the junction kept 6 bases outside the gene matches. This CDR3 has 15 residues. Per the germline V gene, CDR1 is SGHDT and CDR2 is YYEEEE. As DNA, the CDR3 is TGTGCCAGCAGCGGAACCGGGACAGGGAATGAAAAACTGTTTTTT. This encodes CASSGTGTGNEKLFF.

The chain's CDR3 is CASSITGGANYGYTF. Here the CDR3 DNA reads TGTGCCAGTAGTATAACCGGGGGGGCTAACTATGGCTACACCTTC. This chain connects TRBV19 to TRBJ1-2, with D possibly matching TRBD1 (5 bases). V gave up 2 bases and J gave up 0 bases, with 10 bases separating them. The CDR3 length is 15 residues. Germline values: CDR1 LNHDA, CDR2 SQIVND (reference sequence).

V and J are TRBV2 and TRBJ2-7; D uncertain. Germline CDR1 is SNHLY and CDR2 is FYNNEI. Trimming stripped 6 bases from V and 0 bases from J, with 6 bases between. The CDR3 length is 12 residues. As DNA, the CDR3 is TGTGCCAGCAGATCGGGCTCCTACGAGCAGTACTTC. It codes for CASRSGSYEQYF.

The rearrangement joins TRBV14 to TRBJ1-1; maybe TRBD1 (6 bases). This CDR3 comprises 19 residues. Trimming removed 2 bases from V and 1 base from J, with 23 bases in between. Germline values: CDR1 SGHDN, CDR2 FVKESK. CDR3 DNA sequence: TGTGCCAGCAGCCAACTTTTGGGGCGTCGGCAGGGACAGAACACTGAAGCTTTCTTT. Its protein is CASSQLLGRRQGQNTEAFF.